At least ten counts were recorded for the clone carrying this T cell receptor beta chain. V lost 6 bases and J 8 bases, leaving 13 bases between the germline ends. The CDR3 covers 12 residues. Germline values: CDR1 MDHEN, CDR2 SYDVKM. Clinical symptoms, serum thyroxine and TRAb, thyroid ultrasound and orbital computed tomography together formed the diagnostic basis. This specimen comes from a study of T cells in Graves' hyperthyroidism and ophthalmopathy. Study context: It was at initial diagnosis, before any treatment, that peripheral blood was collected.

TCR beta CDR3 regions were amplified from RNA transcripts. When the TCR CDR3 underwent first-round RT-PCR, the HTBI primer set was used. Each CDR3 protein gets one entry after TCRdb re-called the multiplex PCR reads with MiXCR. The repertoire holds about 560,000 distinct CDR3 sequences, with 15% to 18% as singletons. The gene calls are TRBV28 and TRBJ1-2; D is unresolved. The material sequenced was blood. The sequence was collected from a woman aged 25-40 years with Graves' hyperthyroidism. The CDR3 DNA sequence: TGTGCCAGCAGCCCAGAGGGCAGCGGCTACACCTTC. It specifies CASSPEGSGYTF.